Sequencing of this T cell receptor (beta chain) was carried out in a study of T cells in Graves' hyperthyroidism and ophthalmopathy. Study summary: Prior to any treatment, at the point of initial diagnosis, peripheral blood was collected.

Germline V lookup: CDR1 SGHAT, CDR2 FQNNGV. CDR3 length: 12 residues. With 2 bases removed from V and 5 bases from J, the gap between germline ends came to 6 bases. Study-wide findings and caveats: Among thyroid clonotypes expanded above 0.001, most also appeared in blood.

This clonotype has ten or more counts. Its antigen is still unknown. It was RNA transcripts that yielded the amplified TCR beta CDR3 regions. The HTBI primer set drove a first-round RT-PCR of the TCR CDR3. TCRdb processed the multiplex PCR reads anew with MiXCR; each CDR3 protein has one entry. The data show under 350,000 distinct CDR3 sequences, with 21% seen just once and over 40% held by the top ten. The TCR comes from a woman aged 45-60 years with Graves' hyperthyroidism. Sequencing was carried out using blood. The genes are TRBV11-2 and TRBJ2-5; D not certain. CDR3 nucleotide sequence: TGTGCCAGCAGCTTACCATGGGAGACCCAGTACTTC. Translating gives CASSLPWETQYF.